These T cell receptor beta chains were read from a single sample in a study of shared clonotypes between healthy human individuals. TCRdb keeps only in-frame clones here, not all; method: immunoSEQ multiplex PCR. The data contain some 580,000 clones, roughly 98% of them singletons. Sequenced sample: naive CD8+ T cells sorted from blood. Source of these receptors: a young man in good health. Each CDR3 is given with its conserved first and last residue. A D gene is named only where the DNA matches it firmly. Rows give clone size only sometimes, using once, few, many, or a class for an expanded clone.

cdr3_aa cdr3_nt j_call v_call d_call clone_size
CASSSPGTTPRETQYF TGTGCCAGCAGCTCCCCTGGTACTACCCCCCGAGAGACCCAGTACTTC TRBJ2-5 TRBV7-9 - once
CASSLKGNEQYF TGTGCCAGCAGCTTGAAGGGTAACGAGCAGTACTTC TRBJ2-7 TRBV13 - -
CASSLTGFMDNEQFF TGTGCCAGCAGCCTTACAGGGTTTATGGACAATGAGCAGTTCTTC TRBJ2-1 TRBV14 - -
CASSLAGWGLGTGELFF TGTGCCAGCAGCTTAGCAGGATGGGGACTCGGAACCGGGGAGCTGTTTTTT TRBJ2-2 TRBV11-3 - -
CASSPWGGEGGTDTQYF TGTGCCAGCAGCCCGTGGGGCGGTGAGGGGGGCACAGATACGCAGTATTTT TRBJ2-3 TRBV11-2 - -
CASSLAPAGGPVAAYEQYF TGTGCCAGCAGCTTAGCTCCAGCGGGAGGGCCCGTGGCGGCCTACGAGCAGTACTTC TRBJ2-7 TRBV7-9 TRBD2 -
CASSPFLAGEFYEQYF TGTGCCAGCAGCCCCTTTCTAGCGGGAGAATTCTACGAGCAGTACTTC TRBJ2-7 TRBV5-6 TRBD2 once
CASRDSSTDTQYF TGTGCGAGTAGGGACTCCTCCACAGATACGCAGTATTTT TRBJ2-3 TRBV12-5 - once
CASSQVGGESYEQYF TGCGCCAGCAGCCAAGTCGGGGGTGAATCCTACGAGCAGTACTTC TRBJ2-7 TRBV4-1 - -
CASSLGWAYEQYF TGTGCCAGCAGCTTGGGGTGGGCTTACGAGCAGTACTTC TRBJ2-7 TRBV5-5 - -
CASRSEVGDTQYF TGTGCCAGCAGGTCGGAGGTCGGGGATACGCAGTATTTT TRBJ2-3 TRBV28 - -
CASSRRTGGPDTQYF TGCGCCAGCAGCCGACGGACAGGGGGCCCAGATACGCAGTATTTT TRBJ2-3 TRBV4-3 TRBD1 -
CASSPGHMNTEAFF TGTGCCAGCAGCCCGGGACACATGAACACTGAAGCTTTCTTT TRBJ1-1 TRBV9 - -
CASSSRSWGEGRTDTQYF TGTGCCAGCAGCTCGCGATCGTGGGGGGAGGGGAGGACAGATACGCAGTATTTT TRBJ2-3 TRBV5-4 TRBD2 -
CASSSRDTEFF TGTGCCAGCAGTTCCCGGGACACAGAGTTCTTC TRBJ2-1 TRBV27 - -
CASRGLAGGLEQYF TGTGCCAGTAGGGGACTAGCGGGAGGGCTCGAGCAGTACTTC TRBJ2-7 TRBV19 TRBD2 -
CSVVHSVGGRSYNEQFF TGCAGCGTTGTGCATTCTGTGGGAGGCCGATCCTACAATGAGCAGTTCTTC TRBJ2-1 TRBV29-1 - once
CSVSRAGSNQPQHF TGCAGCGTTAGCCGGGCCGGTAGCAATCAGCCCCAGCATTTT TRBJ1-5 TRBV29-1 - -
CASSLAGAGDQPQHF TGTGCCAGCAGCTTAGCCGGGGCAGGGGATCAGCCCCAGCATTTT TRBJ1-5 TRBV7-9 - -
CASSRATWSHTEAFF TGTGCCAGCAGCCGAGCCACATGGAGTCACACTGAAGCTTTCTTT TRBJ1-1 TRBV11-2 - -
CASSFGLNTGELFF TGTGCCAGCAGTTTCGGGCTGAACACCGGGGAGCTGTTTTTT TRBJ2-2 TRBV27 - -
CASSEYWGNTEAFF TGTGCCAGCAGCGAATATTGGGGTAATACTGAAGCTTTCTTT TRBJ1-1 TRBV7-2 - -
CASSLSVLEQYF TGTGCCAGCAGCTTGTCAGTCCTCGAGCAGTACTTC TRBJ2-7 TRBV5-6 - -
CASSLPTDTPKMYF TGTGCCAGCAGCTTACCAACCGACACCCCGAAGATGTATTTT TRBJ2-3 TRBV7-9 - -
CASSFTGGPEAFF TGTGCCAGCAGCTTTACAGGGGGCCCTGAAGCTTTCTTT TRBJ1-1 TRBV5-4 TRBD1 -
CASSRLTSGRTFQETQYF TGTGCCAGCAGTCGTCTAACTAGCGGGAGGACCTTTCAAGAGACCCAGTACTTC TRBJ2-5 TRBV27 TRBD2 -
CASSRGSQETQYF TGTGCCAGCAGTCGGGGGAGCCAAGAGACCCAGTACTTC TRBJ2-5 TRBV27 - -